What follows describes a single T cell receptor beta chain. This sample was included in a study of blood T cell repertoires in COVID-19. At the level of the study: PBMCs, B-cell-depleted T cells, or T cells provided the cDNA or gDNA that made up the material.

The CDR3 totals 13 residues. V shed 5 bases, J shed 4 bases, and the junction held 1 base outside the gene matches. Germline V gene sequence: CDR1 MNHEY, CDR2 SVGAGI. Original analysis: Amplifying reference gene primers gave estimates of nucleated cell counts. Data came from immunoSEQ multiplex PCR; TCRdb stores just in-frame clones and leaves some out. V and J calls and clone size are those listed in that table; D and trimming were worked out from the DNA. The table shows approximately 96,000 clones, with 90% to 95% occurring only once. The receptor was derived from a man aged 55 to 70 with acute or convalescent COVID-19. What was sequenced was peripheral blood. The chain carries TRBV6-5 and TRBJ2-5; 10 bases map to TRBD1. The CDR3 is CASSRDRGETQYF. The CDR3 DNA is TGTGCCAGCAGTCGGGACAGGGGAGAGACCCAGTACTTC.